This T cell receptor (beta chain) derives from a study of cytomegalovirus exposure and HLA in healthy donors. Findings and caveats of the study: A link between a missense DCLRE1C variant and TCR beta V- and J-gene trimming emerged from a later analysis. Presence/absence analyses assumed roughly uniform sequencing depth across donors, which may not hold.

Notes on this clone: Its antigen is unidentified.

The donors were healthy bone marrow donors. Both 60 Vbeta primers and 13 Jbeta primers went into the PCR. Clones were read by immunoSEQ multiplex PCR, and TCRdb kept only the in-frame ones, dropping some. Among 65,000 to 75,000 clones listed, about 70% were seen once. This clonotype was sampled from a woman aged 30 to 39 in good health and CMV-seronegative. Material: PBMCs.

DNA of the CDR3: TGTGCCAGCAGCCCCAGTCATGGGCAGGGCGTATCACCCCTCCACTTT. Translated, it gives CASSPSHGQGVSPLHF. This chain joins TRBV9 and TRBJ1-6; D is possibly TRBD1 (5 bases). Looked up from germline, CDR1 is SGDLS and CDR2 is YYNGEE. The CDR3 spans 16 residues. V was clipped by 4 bases and J by 10 bases, with 21 bases between them.